This T cell receptor beta chain was observed in a study of control samples from healthy donors and cancer patients. The CDR3 length is 12 residues. CDR1 and CDR2 from the germline V gene are LGHNA and YNFKEQ. The V end was cut by 5 bases, the J end by 7 bases, with 9 bases between. Some clones are missing from TCRdb's copy, which holds only in-frame ones; the method was immunoSEQ multiplex PCR. Counted here are tens of thousands of clones, roughly 90% occurring once; the ten biggest clones make up under 4.5%. This receptor was taken from a woman between 50 and 59 years old in good health. The chain joins TRBV4-2 to TRBJ2-1; no clear D gene. Sequenced: blood. The CDR3 region has the DNA TGTGCCAGCAGCTACTATGGGAATGAGCAGTTCTTC. Its protein is CASSYYGNEQFF.